The subject of this entry is one T cell receptor beta chain. In the source study's methods: Cell counts per sample came from amplifying reference gene primers. The repertoire was sequenced with immunoSEQ multiplex PCR; TCRdb's copy has only in-frame clones and lacks some. V, J and clone size were drawn from that table, and D and trimming were deduced from the DNA. The sample has about 200,000 clones; about 90% are singletons. These data are taken from a study of blood T cell repertoires in COVID-19. Study in general: Some COVID-19 samples were acute and others convalescent; all came from the United States, Italy and Spain. T cells, B-cell-depleted T cells, or PBMCs provided the cDNA or gDNA that served as material.

Looked up from germline, CDR1 is GTSNPN and CDR2 is SVGIG (reference sequence). The trim removed 0 bases at V and 10 bases at J, leaving 13 bases unmatched. The CDR3 totals 17 residues. The sample consisted of peripheral blood. This chain uses TRBV30 with TRBJ1-6; the match to TRBD1 covers 9 bases. This receptor was taken from a man aged 50 to 59 with acute or convalescent COVID-19. In DNA form, the CDR3 reads TGTGCCTGGAGTGTAGGGAGGACAAGGACAGGGGAATCACCCCTCCACTTT. Translation: CAWSVGRTRTGESPLHF.